These 2 T cell receptor beta chains came from one sample sequenced in a study of blood T cells in healthy people across ages. A sample-barcoded 5' primer and a J-beta primer mix were used in a second PCR of about 7 to 12 cycles. TCRdb itself ran the 5' RACE reads through MiXCR, one entry per CDR3 protein. The table has more than 500,000 distinct CDR3 sequences, about 25% seen once. Material for sequencing was blood. Receptors originate from a woman between 65 and 79 years old in good health.

The rearrangement links TRBV3-1 to TRBJ2-5, with D unclear. CDR1 LGHDT and CDR2 YNNKEL come from the germline V gene (reference sequence). The ends were cut back, 2 bases at V and 9 bases at J, with 7 bases in the middle. This CDR3 contains 11 residues. CDR3 sequence (DNA): TGTGCCAGCAGCCAAACCCGGGCCCAGTACTTC. Its translation: CASSQTRAQYF.

This clonotype was recorded at least ten times. The chain couples TRBV20-1 to TRBJ2-3; 10 bases are a match to TRBD2. Germline trimming cut 5 bases from V and 1 base from J; bases unmatched to any gene: 0. CDR1 and CDR2 from the germline V gene are DFQATT and SNEGSKA (reference sequence). This CDR3 is 13 amino acids long. The CDR3 region is CSAGTSGTDTQYF. In nucleotides, the CDR3 is TGCAGTGCTGGGACTAGCGGCACAGATACGCAGTATTTT.